Presented here are 5 T cell receptor beta chains from one specimen sequenced in a study of vaccination and CD4 T cells after COVID-19. The sample's treatment: approximately nine-day PBMC culture with coronavirus spike peptide pools or control peptides (ViraFEST assay). An Oncomine TCR Beta short-read assay was used to sequence the DNA from cultured CD4+ T cells. MiXCR was run by TCRdb on the PCR reads, yielding one entry per CDR3 protein. The sample includes about 15,000 distinct CDR3 sequences, 53% seen only once; the top ten take 3.5% to 5%. No antigen has been identified for these receptors. The sample in question was CD4+ T cells from blood, cultured in vitro, obtained before SARS-CoV-2 vaccination. These receptors were taken from a human donor who had recovered from COVID-19.

Here the CDR3 reads CASSSPWTGLSSDTDTQYF. Written as DNA, the CDR3 is TGTGCCAGCAGCTCCCCATGGACAGGTCTGTCATCGGACACAGATACGCAGTATTTT. The rearrangement uses TRBV11-3 and TRBJ2-3; 7 positions agree with TRBD1. Germline V gene data show CDR1 as SGHNT and CDR2 as YENEEA. The junction had 18 bases not matched to a gene; V was cut back by 4 bases and J by 2 bases. The CDR3 runs to 19 residues.

This clonotype is medium-sized within its sample. CDR3 bases: TGTGCCACCAGCACCAGAATGACAGGGCAAGGCTACACCTTC. This sequence encodes CATSTRMTGQGYTF. The chain employs TRBV15 and TRBJ1-2, with TRBD1 matching 7 bases. The CDR3 consists of 14 residues. V lost 4 bases to trimming and J lost 8 bases; unmatched junction nucleotides: 10. CDR1 is LNHNV, CDR2 YYDKDF, per germline (reference sequence).

This clonotype occurred a few times. V usage is TRBV7-2 and J usage is TRBJ1-2, with a weak D call TRBD1 (5 bases). The CDR3 runs 14 residues. Trimming took 4 bases from V and 5 from J, leaving 14 bases between them. Germline V gene data show CDR1 as SGHTA and CDR2 as FQGNSA. The CDR3 bases are TGTGCCAGCAGCTCCACGGTGGGGGAGTATGGCTACACCTTC. This sequence encodes CASSSTVGEYGYTF.

CDR3 nucleotides: TGTGCCAGCAGCTTAACGGCAGGGGACCGGCCCCAGTACTTC. This sequence encodes CASSLTAGDRPQYF. The V call is TRBV7-3, the J call TRBJ2-5; D perhaps matches TRBD1 (6 bases). Trimming pared 0 bases from V and 9 bases from J, leaving 14 bases between. Germline loops: CDR1 SGHTA, CDR2 FQGTGA. The CDR3 spans 14 residues.

This clonotype has a handful of counts. J is TRBJ1-5 and V is TRBV19; no clear D gene. CDR3 length: 12 residues. V was shortened by 3 bases and J by 5 bases, with 5 bases between the two germline ends. CDR1 and CDR2 from the germline V gene are LNHDA and SQIVND (reference sequence). DNA of the CDR3: TGTGCCAGTAGTATCCCGTATCAGCCCCAGCATTTT. Translating gives CASSIPYQPQHF.